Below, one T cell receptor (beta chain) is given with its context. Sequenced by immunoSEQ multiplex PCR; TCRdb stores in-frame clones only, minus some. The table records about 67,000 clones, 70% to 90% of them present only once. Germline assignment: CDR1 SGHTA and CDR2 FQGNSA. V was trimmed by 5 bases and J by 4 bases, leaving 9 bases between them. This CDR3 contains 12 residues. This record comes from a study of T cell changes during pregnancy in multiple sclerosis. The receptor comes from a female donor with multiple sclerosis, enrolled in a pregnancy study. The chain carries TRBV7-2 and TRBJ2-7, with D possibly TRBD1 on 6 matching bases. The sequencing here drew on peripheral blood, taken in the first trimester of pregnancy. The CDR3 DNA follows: TGTGCCAGCAGCCTGCAGGGGTACGAGCAGTACTTC. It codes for CASSLQGYEQYF.